The T cell receptor (beta chain) described here comes from a study of metastatic and nonmetastatic thyroid tumors. Study at large: Blood and tumor or nodule tissue repertoires from malignant and benign thyroid patients were compared.

For this clone: Its antigen is as yet unknown.

In the original analysis: A distant-metastasis classifier for papillary thyroid cancer was built using CDR3 differences across clinicopathological groups. From the PCR reads, TCRdb re-called clones with MiXCR. The V and J calls come from TCRdb's annotation, not from the publication. The sample holds about 93,000 clones, roughly 12% seen once. No treatment of any kind had been given to any patient before thyroid surgery. There are 14 residues in the CDR3. From germline, CDR1 is LNHDA and CDR2 SQIVND (reference sequence). V lost 4 bases, J lost 0 bases, and 10 bases lay in between. Study observations and caveats: Malignant thyroid tumors reportedly had TCR beta diversity that was significantly higher than in benign nodules, in blood and tumor.

This TCR derives from a female donor with papillary thyroid cancer or a benign thyroid nodule (not recorded which). Some clones in this sample may be carry-over from other donors' samples. Input material: blood. This chain connects TRBV19 to TRBJ2-7; D remains ambiguous. CDR3 in DNA: TGTGCCAGTAGTAGATTGGCCGGCTCCTACGAGCAGTACTTC. Its protein product is CASSRLAGSYEQYF.